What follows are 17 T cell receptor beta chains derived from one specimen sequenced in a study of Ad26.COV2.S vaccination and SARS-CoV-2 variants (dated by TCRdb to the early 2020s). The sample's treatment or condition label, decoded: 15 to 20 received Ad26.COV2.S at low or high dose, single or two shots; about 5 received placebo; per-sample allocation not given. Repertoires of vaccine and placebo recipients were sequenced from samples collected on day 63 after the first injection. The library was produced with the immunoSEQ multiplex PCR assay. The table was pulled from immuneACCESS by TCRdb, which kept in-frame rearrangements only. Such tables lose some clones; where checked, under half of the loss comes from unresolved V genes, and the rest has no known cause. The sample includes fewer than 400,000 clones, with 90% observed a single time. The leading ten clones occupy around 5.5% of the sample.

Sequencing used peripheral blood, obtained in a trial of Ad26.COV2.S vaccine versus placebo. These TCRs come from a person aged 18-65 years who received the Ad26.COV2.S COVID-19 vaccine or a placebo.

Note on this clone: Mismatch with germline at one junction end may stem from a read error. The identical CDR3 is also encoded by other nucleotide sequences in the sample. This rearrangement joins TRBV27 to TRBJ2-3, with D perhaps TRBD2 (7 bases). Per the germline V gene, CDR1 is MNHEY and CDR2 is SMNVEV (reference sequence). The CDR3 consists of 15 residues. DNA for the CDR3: TGTGCCAGTAGTTTATTTGTGGGGGGGCAAGATACGCAGTATTTT. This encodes CASSLFVGGQDTQYF.

The CDR3 reads CASRGQPTDTQYF. In DNA, the CDR3 is TGTGCCAGCCGAGGACAGCCCACAGATACGCAGTATTTT. The chain uses TRBV7-2 and TRBJ2-3, with a weak D call TRBD1 (6 bases). Germline CDR1 reads SGHTA; CDR2 reads FQGNSA. V was shortened by 8 bases and J by 2 bases, with 11 bases between the two germline ends. The CDR3 has 13 amino acids.

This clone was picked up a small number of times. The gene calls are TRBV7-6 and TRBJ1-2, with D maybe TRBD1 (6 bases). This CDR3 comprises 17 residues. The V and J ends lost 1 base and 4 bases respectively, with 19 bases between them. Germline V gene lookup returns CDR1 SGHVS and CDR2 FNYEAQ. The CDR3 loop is CASSLEADRSRSYGYTF. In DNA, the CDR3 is TGTGCCAGCAGCTTAGAAGCCGACAGGAGCAGGTCCTATGGCTACACCTTC.

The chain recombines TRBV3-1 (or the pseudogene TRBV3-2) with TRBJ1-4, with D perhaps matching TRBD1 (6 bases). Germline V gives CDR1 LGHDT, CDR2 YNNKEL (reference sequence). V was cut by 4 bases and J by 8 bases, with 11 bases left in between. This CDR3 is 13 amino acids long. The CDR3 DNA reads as TGTGCCAGCAGCCCAGGGGACGGGGAAAAACTGTTTTTT. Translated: CASSPGDGEKLFF.

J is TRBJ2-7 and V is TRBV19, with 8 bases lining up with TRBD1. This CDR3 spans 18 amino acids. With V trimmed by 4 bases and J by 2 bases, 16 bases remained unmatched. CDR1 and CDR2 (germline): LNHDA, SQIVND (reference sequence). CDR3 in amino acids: CASSTPIPQGVGTYEQYV. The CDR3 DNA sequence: TGTGCCAGTAGTACTCCAATCCCACAGGGGGTAGGAACCTACGAGCAGTACGTC.

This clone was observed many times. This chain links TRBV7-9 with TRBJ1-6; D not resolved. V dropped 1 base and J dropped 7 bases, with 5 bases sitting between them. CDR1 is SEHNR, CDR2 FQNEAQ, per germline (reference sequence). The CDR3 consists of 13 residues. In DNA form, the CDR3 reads TGTGCCAGCAGCTTAGAGATCAATTCACCCCTCCACTTT. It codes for CASSLEINSPLHF.

CDR3 residues: CASSGGNTGELFF. Here the CDR3 DNA reads TGCGCCAGCAGCGGTGGTAACACCGGGGAGCTGTTTTTT. J is TRBJ2-2 and V is TRBV4-3, with D hard to call. Trimming pared 5 bases from V and 2 bases from J, leaving 6 bases between. This CDR3 has 13 amino acids. Germline CDR1 is LGHNA and CDR2 is YSLEER.

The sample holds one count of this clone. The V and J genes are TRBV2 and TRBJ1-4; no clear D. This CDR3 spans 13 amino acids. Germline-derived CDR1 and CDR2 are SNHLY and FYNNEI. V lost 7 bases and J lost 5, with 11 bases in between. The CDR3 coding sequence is TGTGCCAGCATGGTGGAACTAAATGAAAAACTGTTTTTT. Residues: CASMVELNEKLFF.

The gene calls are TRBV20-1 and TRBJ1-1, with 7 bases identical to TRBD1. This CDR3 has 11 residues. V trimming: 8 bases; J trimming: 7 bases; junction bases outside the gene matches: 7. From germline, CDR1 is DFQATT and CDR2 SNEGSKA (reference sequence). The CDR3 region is CSPGQDHEAFF. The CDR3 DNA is TGCAGTCCTGGACAGGATCATGAAGCTTTCTTT.

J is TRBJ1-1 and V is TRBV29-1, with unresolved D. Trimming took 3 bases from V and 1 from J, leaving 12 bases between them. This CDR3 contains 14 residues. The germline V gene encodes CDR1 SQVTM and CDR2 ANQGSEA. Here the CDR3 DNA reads TGCAGCGTTGATCTGTATGGCCGGAACACTGAAGCTTTCTTT. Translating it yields CSVDLYGRNTEAFF.

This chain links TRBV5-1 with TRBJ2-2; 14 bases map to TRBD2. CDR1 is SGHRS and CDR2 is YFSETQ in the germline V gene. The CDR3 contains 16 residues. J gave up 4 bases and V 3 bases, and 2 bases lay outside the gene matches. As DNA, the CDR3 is TGCGCCAGCAGCTCGGGACTAGCGGGGGCCACCGGGGAGCTGTTTTTT. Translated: CASSSGLAGATGELFF.

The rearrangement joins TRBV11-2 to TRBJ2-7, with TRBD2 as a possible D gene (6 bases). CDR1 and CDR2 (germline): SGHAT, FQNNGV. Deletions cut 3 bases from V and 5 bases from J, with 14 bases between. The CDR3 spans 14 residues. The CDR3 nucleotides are TGTGCCAGCAGCTTCACGGGGGTAGGAAACGAGCAGTACTTC. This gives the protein CASSFTGVGNEQYF.

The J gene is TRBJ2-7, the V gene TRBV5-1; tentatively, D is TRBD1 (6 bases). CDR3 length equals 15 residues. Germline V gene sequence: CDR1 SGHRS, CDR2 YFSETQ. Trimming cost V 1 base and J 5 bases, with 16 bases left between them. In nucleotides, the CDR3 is TGCGCCAGCAGCTTGATGTTAGCAGGGGCGGACGAGCAGTACTTC. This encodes CASSLMLAGADEQYF.

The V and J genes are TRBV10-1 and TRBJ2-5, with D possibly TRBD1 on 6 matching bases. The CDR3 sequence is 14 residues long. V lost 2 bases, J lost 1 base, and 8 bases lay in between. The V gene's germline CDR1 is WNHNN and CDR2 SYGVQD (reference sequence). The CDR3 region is CASSEGTLQETQYF. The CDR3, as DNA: TGCGCCAGCAGTGAGGGGACACTCCAAGAGACCCAGTACTTC.

The CDR3 sequence: CASTQDPTDTQYF. The CDR3 bases are TGCGCCAGCACCCAGGACCCCACAGATACGCAGTATTTT. The chain is built from TRBV10-2 and TRBJ2-3; no definite D call. Looked up from germline, CDR1 is WSHSY and CDR2 is SAAADI. The CDR3 totals 13 residues. The germline V and J ends were trimmed by 7 bases and 2 bases, with 10 bases remaining between them.

The CDR3 sequence is CASSIPGGGPYEQYF. The CDR3 region has the DNA TGTGCCAGTAGTATCCCAGGCGGAGGACCGTACGAGCAGTACTTC. V usage is TRBV19 and J usage is TRBJ2-7; D possibly corresponds to TRBD2 (5 bases). CDR1 and CDR2 from the germline V gene are LNHDA and SQIVND (reference sequence). This CDR3 has 15 amino acids. With 3 bases removed from V and 4 bases from J, the gap between germline ends came to 16 bases.

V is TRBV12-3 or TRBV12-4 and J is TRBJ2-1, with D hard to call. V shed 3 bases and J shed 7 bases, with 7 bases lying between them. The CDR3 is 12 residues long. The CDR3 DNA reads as TGTGCCAGCAGTTTTTCATGGAATGAGCAGTTCTTC. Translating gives CASSFSWNEQFF.